The 32 T cell receptor beta chains presented below share a single source sample, sequenced in a study of monozygotic twins with inflammatory bowel disease. TCRdb re-called the 5' RACE reads; every CDR3 protein appears as one record, without DNA. The sample spans more than 95,000 distinct CDR3 sequences; the ten largest clones claim approximately 1.8%. The sample comprised blood. These receptors were taken from a human donor with ulcerative colitis or Crohn's disease, or a healthy co-twin of an affected twin (not recorded which).

The rearrangement uses TRBV18 and TRBJ1-5. This CDR3 spans 15 amino acids. CDR1 and CDR2 from the germline V gene are KGHSH and LQKENI. This CDR3 reads CASSPDWGGVQPQHF.

The chain carries TRBV4-3 and TRBJ1-2. CDR1 and CDR2 from the germline V gene are LGHNA and YSLEER. The CDR3 spans 15 residues. CDR3 amino acids: CASSQESARGDGYTF.

The chain's CDR3 is CSAKGQLTYEQYF. The J gene is TRBJ2-7, the V gene TRBV20-1; TCRdb's D call of TRBD1 is untestable without DNA. Germline-derived CDR1 and CDR2 are DFQATT and SNEGSKA (reference sequence). The CDR3 contains 13 residues.

The chain has TRBV12-3 or TRBV12-4 and TRBJ2-7; TCRdb outputs TRBD1, but without DNA this stays unchecked. The CDR3 contains 14 residues. The CDR3 loop is CASGGQGSSYEQYF.

CDR3 residues: CASSLLPTYEQYF. This chain joins TRBV5-5 and TRBJ2-7. The length of the CDR3 is 13 residues. Germline lookup yields CDR1 SGHKS and CDR2 YYEKEE (reference sequence).

V gene TRBV20-1 combines with J gene TRBJ2-5; the D call of TRBD2 rests on TCRdb alone, since no DNA is present to check it. This CDR3 region has 12 residues. Germline values: CDR1 DFQATT, CDR2 SNEGSKA (reference sequence). The CDR3: CSASWGGETQYF.

The chain combines TRBV5-6 with TRBJ1-2; the TRBD1 assignment by TCRdb is unverifiable without DNA. The CDR3 sequence is 13 residues long. The V gene's germline CDR1 is SGHDT and CDR2 YYEEEE. The CDR3 is CASGPGSAGGYTF. Complete variable domain (other parts from reference TRBV5-6 and TRBJ1-2): DAGVTQSPTHLIKTRGQQVTLRCSPKSGHDTVSWYQQALGQGPQFIFQYYEEEERQRGNFPDRFSGHQFPNYSSELNVNALLLGDSALYLCASGPGSAGGYTFGSGTRLTVV.

The gene calls are TRBV7-8 and TRBJ2-2. The CDR3 totals 16 residues. Germline V gene sequence: CDR1 SGHVS, CDR2 FQNEAQ. CDR3 in amino acids: CASSLGFFSNIGELFF.

The V call is TRBV7-2, the J call TRBJ2-5; TCRdb returns TRBD2, unconfirmable since there is no DNA. The CDR3 runs to 16 residues. Germline loops: CDR1 SGHTA, CDR2 FQGNSA. CDR3 sequence reads: CASSWRAGLALETQYF. Complete variable domain (other parts from reference TRBV7-2 and TRBJ2-5): GAGVSQSPSNKVTEKGKDVELRCDPISGHTALYWYRQSLGQGLEFLIYFQGNSAPDKSGLPSDRFSAERTGGSVSTLTIQRTQQEDSAVYLCASSWRAGLALETQYFGPGTRLLVL.

The chain uses TRBV27 and TRBJ2-1; TCRdb proposes TRBD2, but this gene call is untestable without DNA. Germline loops: CDR1 MNHEY, CDR2 SMNVEV (reference sequence). The CDR3 extends over 15 amino acids. The CDR3 protein is CASIPGTSGQNEQFF.

The chain has TRBV5-4 and TRBJ2-7; TCRdb indicates TRBD1, and absent DNA this call remains unverified. Germline V gene data show CDR1 as SGHNT and CDR2 as YYREEE (reference sequence). This CDR3 contains 18 residues. The CDR3 loop is CASSSSETGTGSSYEQYF.

This chain links TRBV5-1 with TRBJ2-7. CDR3 length: 16 residues. Germline V gene sequence: CDR1 SGHRS, CDR2 YFSETQ. The CDR3 sequence: CASSPEGRRYSYEQYF.

The chain employs TRBV5-1 and TRBJ2-1; absent DNA, TCRdb's TRBD2 call cannot be checked. The CDR3 is made up of 19 amino acids. Germline V lookup: CDR1 SGHRS, CDR2 YFSETQ. CDR3 region: CASTRTASVGRGAVNEQFF. Looking up the rest from reference TRBV5-1 and TRBJ2-1 gives the full variable domain: KAGVTQTPRYLIKTRGQQVTLSCSPISGHRSVSWYQQTPGQGLQFLFEYFSETQRNKGNFPGRFSGRQFSNSRSEMNVSTLELGDSALYLCASTRTASVGRGAVNEQFFGPGTRLTVL.

This chain joins TRBV5-4 and TRBJ1-1; TCRdb's D gene call, TRBD1, goes unchecked for lack of DNA. The germline gives CDR1 SGHNT, CDR2 YYREEE (reference sequence). This CDR3 comprises 13 residues. This chain's CDR3 is CAILGQENTEAFF.

The chain joins TRBV3-1 to TRBJ2-1; the TCRdb D gene call, TRBD1, has no DNA to confirm it. The germline CDR1 and CDR2 sequences are LGHDT and YNNKEL (reference sequence). This CDR3 contains 16 residues. The CDR3 loop reads CASSQADWDTYNEQFF.

The chain combines TRBV5-1 with TRBJ2-7; TCRdb's D call of TRBD1 is untestable without DNA. The CDR3 runs to 14 residues. Germline V gives CDR1 SGHRS, CDR2 YFSETQ. This chain's CDR3 is CASSLTDRSLEQYF.

Here the CDR3 reads CASTMGGGSYEQYF. V gene TRBV12-3 or TRBV12-4 combines with J gene TRBJ2-7; TCRdb returns TRBD2, unconfirmable since there is no DNA. This CDR3 comprises 14 residues.

The rearrangement uses TRBV5-6 and TRBJ1-1; TCRdb reports TRBD1, a call that lacks DNA to check it against. Looked up from germline, CDR1 is SGHDT and CDR2 is YYEEEE. The CDR3 has 15 residues. The CDR3 loop is CASNPTGLGDTEAFF.

This chain links TRBV5-4 with TRBJ2-7; TCRdb picks TRBD2, but there is no DNA to check that call. Germline assignment: CDR1 SGHNT and CDR2 YYREEE (reference sequence). CDR3 size: 17 residues. The CDR3 sequence: CASGLAGGQTSSYEQYF.

The chain combines TRBV7-8 with TRBJ2-2; TCRdb returns TRBD1, unconfirmable since there is no DNA. In germline, CDR1 is SGHVS, CDR2 FQNEAQ. The CDR3 covers 18 residues. The CDR3 region is CASRSMGGQGAYTGELFF.

This chain connects TRBV6-5 to TRBJ2-7; TCRdb gives TRBD1 as the D gene, but with no DNA this cannot be confirmed. Per germline, CDR1 MNHEY and CDR2 SVGAGI. The CDR3 has 17 amino acids. The CDR3 loop is CASSYSDFKGWDHEQYF.

The chain uses TRBV18 and TRBJ1-5; TCRdb's D call of TRBD1 is untestable without DNA. Germline loops: CDR1 KGHSH, CDR2 LQKENI. This CDR3 region has 14 residues. This CDR3 reads CASSPTQGSSPQHF.

V usage is TRBV18 and J usage is TRBJ2-7; TCRdb calls TRBD2, which cannot be checked without DNA. The CDR3 loop spans 16 amino acids. Germline loops: CDR1 KGHSH, CDR2 LQKENI. This chain's CDR3 is CASSPLTSGKGNEQYF.

This chain joins TRBV5-1 and TRBJ2-2; no DNA is available, so the TRBD1 call from TCRdb remains unchecked. The CDR3 contains 16 residues. Germline CDR1 SGHRS, CDR2 YFSETQ. CDR3 sequence: CASSQWTGANTGELFF.

The chain's CDR3 is CASSQASPANTGELFF. V gene TRBV3-1 combines with J gene TRBJ2-2. Germline V gene data show CDR1 as LGHDT and CDR2 as YNNKEL (reference sequence). The CDR3 is 16 residues long.

The chain recombines TRBV30 with TRBJ1-1; the TCRdb call, TRBD1, lacks DNA for checking. Germline CDR1 reads GTSNPN; CDR2 reads SVGIG (reference sequence). The CDR3 has 13 amino acids. The CDR3 reads CAWSPGSYTEAFF.

The gene calls are TRBV7-2 and TRBJ2-7. The CDR3 contains 13 residues. Germline CDR1 reads SGHTA; CDR2 reads FQGNSA. This CDR3 is CASTRGHSYEQYF.

The chain uses TRBV5-6 and TRBJ2-4. The CDR3 runs 15 residues. Germline CDR1 and CDR2: SGHDT and YYEEEE. The CDR3 loop is CASSGDWVRGNIQYF. The full variable domain, in which reference TRBV5-6 and TRBJ2-4 provide the parts outside the CDR3, is DAGVTQSPTHLIKTRGQQVTLRCSPKSGHDTVSWYQQALGQGPQFIFQYYEEEERQRGNFPDRFSGHQFPNYSSELNVNALLLGDSALYLCASSGDWVRGNIQYFGAGTRLSVL.

The genes are TRBV28 and TRBJ2-7; TCRdb indicates TRBD1, and absent DNA this call remains unverified. Germline CDR1 reads MDHEN; CDR2 reads SYDVKM. The CDR3 has 13 residues. The CDR3 loop reads CASDGTGIYEQYF.

The chain has TRBV3-1 and TRBJ2-7; TCRdb outputs TRBD1, but without DNA this stays unchecked. CDR3 length equals 15 residues. Germline V gene data show CDR1 as LGHDT and CDR2 as YNNKEL (reference sequence). The CDR3 sequence: CASSQMAGPLYEQYF.

The J gene is TRBJ2-7, the V gene TRBV18; TCRdb calls TRBD1, which cannot be checked without DNA. CDR3 length: 16 residues. The germline CDR1 and CDR2 sequences are KGHSH and LQKENI. CDR3 sequence reads: CASSLLGGQSSYEQYF.

This rearrangement joins TRBV29-1 to TRBJ2-7. Germline V gene lookup returns CDR1 SQVTM and CDR2 ANQGSEA. The CDR3 runs to 11 residues. The CDR3 reads CSAEESYEQYF.